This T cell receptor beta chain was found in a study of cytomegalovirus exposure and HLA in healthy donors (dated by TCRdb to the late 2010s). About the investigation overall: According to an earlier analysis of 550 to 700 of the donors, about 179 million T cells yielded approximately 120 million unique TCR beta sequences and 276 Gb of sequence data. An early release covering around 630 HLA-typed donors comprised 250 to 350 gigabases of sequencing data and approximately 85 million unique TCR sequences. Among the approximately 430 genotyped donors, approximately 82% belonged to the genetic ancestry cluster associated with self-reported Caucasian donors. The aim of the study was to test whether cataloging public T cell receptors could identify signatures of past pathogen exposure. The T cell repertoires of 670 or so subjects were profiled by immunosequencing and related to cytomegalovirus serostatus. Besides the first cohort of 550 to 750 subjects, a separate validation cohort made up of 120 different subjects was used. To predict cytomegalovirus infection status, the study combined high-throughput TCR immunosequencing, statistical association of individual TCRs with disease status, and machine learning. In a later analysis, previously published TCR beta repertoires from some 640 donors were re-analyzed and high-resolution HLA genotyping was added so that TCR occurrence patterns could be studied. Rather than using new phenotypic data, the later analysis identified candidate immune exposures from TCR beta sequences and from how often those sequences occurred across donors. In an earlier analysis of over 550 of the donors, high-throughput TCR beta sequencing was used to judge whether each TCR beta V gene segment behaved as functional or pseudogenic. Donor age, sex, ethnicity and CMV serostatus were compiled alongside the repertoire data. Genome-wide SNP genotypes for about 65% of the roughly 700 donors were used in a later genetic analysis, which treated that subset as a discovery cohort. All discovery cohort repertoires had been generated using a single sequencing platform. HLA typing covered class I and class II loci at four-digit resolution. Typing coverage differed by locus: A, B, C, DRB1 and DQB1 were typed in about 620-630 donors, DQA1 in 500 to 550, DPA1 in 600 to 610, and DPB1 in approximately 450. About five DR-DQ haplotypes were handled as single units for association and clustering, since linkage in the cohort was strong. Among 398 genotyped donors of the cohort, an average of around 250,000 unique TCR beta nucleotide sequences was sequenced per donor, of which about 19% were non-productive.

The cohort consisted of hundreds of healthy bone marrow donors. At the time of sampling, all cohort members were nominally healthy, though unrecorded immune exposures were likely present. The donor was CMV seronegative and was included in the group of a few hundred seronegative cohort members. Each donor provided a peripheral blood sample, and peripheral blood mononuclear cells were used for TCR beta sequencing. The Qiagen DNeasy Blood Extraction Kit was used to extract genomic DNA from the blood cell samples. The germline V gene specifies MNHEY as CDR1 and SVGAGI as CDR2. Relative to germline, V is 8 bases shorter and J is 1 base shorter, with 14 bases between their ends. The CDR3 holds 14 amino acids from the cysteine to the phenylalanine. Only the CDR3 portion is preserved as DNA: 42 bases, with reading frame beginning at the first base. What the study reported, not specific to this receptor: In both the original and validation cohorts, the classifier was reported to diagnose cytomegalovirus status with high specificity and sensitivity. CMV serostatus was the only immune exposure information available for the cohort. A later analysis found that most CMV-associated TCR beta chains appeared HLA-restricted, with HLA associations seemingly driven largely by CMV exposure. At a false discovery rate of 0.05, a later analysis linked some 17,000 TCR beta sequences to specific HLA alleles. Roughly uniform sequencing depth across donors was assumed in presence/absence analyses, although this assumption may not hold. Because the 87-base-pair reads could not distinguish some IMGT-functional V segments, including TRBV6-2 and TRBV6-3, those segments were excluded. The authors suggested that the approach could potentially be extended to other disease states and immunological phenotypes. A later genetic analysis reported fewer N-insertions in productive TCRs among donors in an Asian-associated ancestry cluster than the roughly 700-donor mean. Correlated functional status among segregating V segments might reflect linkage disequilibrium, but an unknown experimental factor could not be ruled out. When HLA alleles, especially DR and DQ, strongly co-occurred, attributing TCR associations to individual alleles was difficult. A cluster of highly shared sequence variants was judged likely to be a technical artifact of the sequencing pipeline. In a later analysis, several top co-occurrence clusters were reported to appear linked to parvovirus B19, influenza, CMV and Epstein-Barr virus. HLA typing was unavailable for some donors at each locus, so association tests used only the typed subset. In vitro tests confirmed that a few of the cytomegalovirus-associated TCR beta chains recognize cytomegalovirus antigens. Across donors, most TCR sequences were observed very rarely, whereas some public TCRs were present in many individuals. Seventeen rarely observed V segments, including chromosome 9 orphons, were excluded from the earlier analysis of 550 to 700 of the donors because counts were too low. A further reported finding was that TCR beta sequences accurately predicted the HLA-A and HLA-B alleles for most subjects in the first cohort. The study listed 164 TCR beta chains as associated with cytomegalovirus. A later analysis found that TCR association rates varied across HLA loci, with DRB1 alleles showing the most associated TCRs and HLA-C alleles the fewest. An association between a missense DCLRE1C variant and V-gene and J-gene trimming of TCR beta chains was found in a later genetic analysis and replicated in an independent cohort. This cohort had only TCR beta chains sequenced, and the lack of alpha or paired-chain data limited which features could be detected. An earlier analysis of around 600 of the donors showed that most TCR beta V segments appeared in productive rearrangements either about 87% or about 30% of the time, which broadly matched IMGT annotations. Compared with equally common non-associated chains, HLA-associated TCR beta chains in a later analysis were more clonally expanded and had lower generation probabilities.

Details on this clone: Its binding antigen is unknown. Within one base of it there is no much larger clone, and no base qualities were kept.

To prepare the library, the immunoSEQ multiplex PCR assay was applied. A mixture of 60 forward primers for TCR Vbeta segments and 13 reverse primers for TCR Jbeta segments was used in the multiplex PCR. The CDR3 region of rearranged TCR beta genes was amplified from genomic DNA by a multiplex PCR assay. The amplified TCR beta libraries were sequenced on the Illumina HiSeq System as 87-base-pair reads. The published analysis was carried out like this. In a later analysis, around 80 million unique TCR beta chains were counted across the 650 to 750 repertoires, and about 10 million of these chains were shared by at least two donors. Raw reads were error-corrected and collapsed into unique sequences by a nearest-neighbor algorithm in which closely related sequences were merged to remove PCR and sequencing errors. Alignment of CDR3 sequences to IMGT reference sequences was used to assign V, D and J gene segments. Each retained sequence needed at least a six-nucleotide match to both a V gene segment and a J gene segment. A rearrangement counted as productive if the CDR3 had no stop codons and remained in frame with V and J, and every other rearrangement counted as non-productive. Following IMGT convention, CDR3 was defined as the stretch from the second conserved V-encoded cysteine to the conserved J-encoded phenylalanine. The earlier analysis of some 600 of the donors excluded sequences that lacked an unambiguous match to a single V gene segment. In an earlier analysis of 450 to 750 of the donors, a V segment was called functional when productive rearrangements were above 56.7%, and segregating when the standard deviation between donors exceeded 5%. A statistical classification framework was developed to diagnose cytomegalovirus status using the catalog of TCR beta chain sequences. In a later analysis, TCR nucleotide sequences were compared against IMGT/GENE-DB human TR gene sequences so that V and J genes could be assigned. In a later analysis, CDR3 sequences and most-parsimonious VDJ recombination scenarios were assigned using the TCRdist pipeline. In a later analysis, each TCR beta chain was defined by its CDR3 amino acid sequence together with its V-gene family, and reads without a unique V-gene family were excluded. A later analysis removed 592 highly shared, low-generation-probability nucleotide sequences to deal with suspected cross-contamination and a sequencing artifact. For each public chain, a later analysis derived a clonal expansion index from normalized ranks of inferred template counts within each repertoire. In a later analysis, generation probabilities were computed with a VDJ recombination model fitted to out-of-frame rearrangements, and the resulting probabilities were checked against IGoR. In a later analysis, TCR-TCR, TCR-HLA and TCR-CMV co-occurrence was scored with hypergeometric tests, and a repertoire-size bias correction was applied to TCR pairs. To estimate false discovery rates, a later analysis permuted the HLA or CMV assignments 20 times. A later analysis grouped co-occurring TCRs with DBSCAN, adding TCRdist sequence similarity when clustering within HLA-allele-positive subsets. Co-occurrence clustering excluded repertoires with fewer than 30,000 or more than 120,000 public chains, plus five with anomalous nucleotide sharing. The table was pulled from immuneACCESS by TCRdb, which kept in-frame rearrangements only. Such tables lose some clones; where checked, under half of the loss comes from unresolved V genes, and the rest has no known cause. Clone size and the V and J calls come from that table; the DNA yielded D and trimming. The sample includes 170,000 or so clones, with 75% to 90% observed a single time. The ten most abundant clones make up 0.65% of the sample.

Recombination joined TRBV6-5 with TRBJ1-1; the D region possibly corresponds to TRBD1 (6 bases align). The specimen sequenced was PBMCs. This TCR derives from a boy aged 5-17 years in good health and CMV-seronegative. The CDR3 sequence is CASGQISGNTEAFF. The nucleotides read TGTGCCAGCGGACAGATTTCGGGGAACACTGAAGCTTTCTTT.